Included here is one TCR beta chain sequence, with context. Its antigen is unknown. This sample was taken from a study of CD8+ T cells in alopecia areata. Findings and limits, study-wide: In scalp and blood, many expanded lesional clones persisted during tofacitinib.

Stated treatment: oral pan-JAK inhibitor, 5-10 mg twice daily. cDNA reverse transcribed from extracted RNA served as the sequencing template. The assay was immunoSEQ multiplex PCR, and TCRdb's table has in-frame clones only and misses some. This table holds 130,000 to 150,000 clones, 82% found once. The TCR originated in a human donor with alopecia areata. The sample here was CD8+ T cells sorted from blood, taken at week 4, from a patient treated with tofacitinib.

Written as DNA, the CDR3 is TGTGCCAGCAGCGACCGGGCGGACAAGCGGGGGCTCACCGGGCCCCAGTACTTC. Residues: CASSDRADKRGLTGPQYF. This chain joins TRBV7-9 and TRBJ2-7, with TRBD2 matching 8 bases. Germline CDR1 reads SEHNR; CDR2 reads FQNEAQ (reference sequence). CDR3 length: 18 residues. V lost 5 bases to trimming and J lost 10 bases; unmatched junction nucleotides: 25.